These 14 T cell receptor beta chains originate from one sample sequenced in a study of T cells expressing NK-cell markers. Reanalyzing the 5' RACE reads, TCRdb keeps one entry per CDR3 protein, without DNA. This table lists 250,000 to 300,000 distinct CDR3 sequences. Sequenced sample: blood T cells: a sorted CD56 or NKG2C T cell subset, CD4+ or CD8+ T cells, or bulk PBMC T cells (not recorded which). All receptors derive from a woman between 18 and 70 years old in good health.

J is TRBJ2-1 and V is TRBV29-1; TCRdb reports TRBD1, a call that lacks DNA to check it against. CDR3 length: 11 residues. Per the germline V gene, CDR1 is SQVTM and CDR2 is ANQGSEA. The CDR3 is CSVPQGNEQFF.

This rearrangement joins TRBV7-3 to TRBJ1-1. Looked up from germline, CDR1 is SGHTA and CDR2 is FQGTGA. The CDR3 totals 14 residues. CDR3 region: CASSLFQIYSEAFF.

V is TRBV19 and J is TRBJ1-2. This CDR3 has 16 residues. Germline CDR1 and CDR2: LNHDA and SQIVND (reference sequence). The CDR3 reads CASSTQGRFSNYGYTF.

The chain recombines TRBV9 with TRBJ2-1; absent DNA, TCRdb's TRBD1 call cannot be checked. The germline CDR1 and CDR2 sequences are SGDLS and YYNGEE. The CDR3 has 14 residues. CDR3 protein: CASSVTRGRNEQFF.

The chain employs TRBV12-3 or TRBV12-4 and TRBJ2-1; TCRdb selects TRBD2, and the lack of DNA leaves this call unchecked. The CDR3 sequence is 16 residues long. The CDR3 protein is CASSSEKAGSYNEQFF.

This chain joins TRBV10-3 and TRBJ2-3; TCRdb calls TRBD2, which cannot be checked without DNA. The germline gives CDR1 ENHRY, CDR2 SYGVKD. This CDR3 is built from 15 residues. CDR3 in amino acids: CAISGSGGYTDTQYF.

The chain has TRBV20-1 and TRBJ2-3; TCRdb's D gene call, TRBD1, goes unchecked for lack of DNA. The CDR3 extends over 14 amino acids. CDR1 DFQATT and CDR2 SNEGSKA come from the germline V gene (reference sequence). CDR3 sequence reads: CSAREPHLGDTQYF.

J is TRBJ2-1 and V is TRBV29-1; checking the TCRdb D call of TRBD1 is not possible without DNA. CDR1 and CDR2 (germline): SQVTM, ANQGSEA. This CDR3 has 13 residues. The CDR3: CSFYRSPYNEQFF.

The chain has TRBV20-1 and TRBJ2-5; without DNA, the TCRdb call of TRBD2 cannot be checked. Germline V gene sequence: CDR1 DFQATT, CDR2 SNEGSKA (reference sequence). This CDR3 contains 13 residues. The CDR3 spells CSARVSGSETQYF.

V usage is TRBV30 and J usage is TRBJ1-6; TCRdb's D call of TRBD1 is untestable without DNA. The CDR3 sequence is 17 residues long. Per germline, CDR1 GTSNPN and CDR2 SVGIG (reference sequence). The CDR3: CAWSRDRAGAGDSPLHF.

The chain joins TRBV6-5 to TRBJ2-7; the TCRdb call, TRBD2, lacks DNA for checking. CDR3 length: 18 residues. CDR1 is MNHEY and CDR2 is SVGAGI in the germline V gene. CDR3 amino acids: CASSYSVPLAGSSYEQYF.

The CDR3 is CASSQYTSSTYNEQFF. The chain employs TRBV14 and TRBJ2-1. The CDR3 contains 16 residues. The germline V gene has CDR1 SGHDN and CDR2 FVKESK. Variable domain in full (rest from reference TRBV14 and TRBJ2-1): EAGVTQFPSHSVIEKGQTVTLRCDPISGHDNLYWYRRVMGKEIKFLLHFVKESKQDESGMPNNRFLAERTGGTYSTLKVQPAELEDSGVYFCASSQYTSSTYNEQFFGPGTRLTVL.

The chain is built from TRBV20-1 and TRBJ1-5; TCRdb indicates TRBD1, and absent DNA this call remains unverified. The CDR3 consists of 13 residues. The germline V gene encodes CDR1 DFQATT and CDR2 SNEGSKA (reference sequence). The CDR3 is CSARNRPNQPQHF.

V usage is TRBV10-3 and J usage is TRBJ2-2. The CDR3 extends over 15 amino acids. Germline assignment: CDR1 ENHRY and CDR2 SYGVKD. CDR3: CAISESSPNTGELFF.